This T cell receptor beta chain appears in the sequencing data of a study of T cell repertoires in cytomegalovirus infection. The wider study: An indication of both CMV infection and matching HLA type came from public TCR beta signatures.

The study's findings and limits: Clonotypes of TCR beta that were HLA-C-restricted and CMV-specific dominated the ex vivo response.

Comments on this clonotype: Its antigen is unidentified.

This CDR3 has 15 residues. Germline lookup yields CDR1 MGHRA and CDR2 YSYEKL. V lost 1 base and J 3 bases, leaving 12 bases between the germline ends. TCRdb reprocessed the reads with MiXCR, giving one entry per CDR3 protein. The sample has about 490,000 distinct CDR3 sequences; approximately 10% are singletons. The rearrangement links TRBV4-1 to TRBJ1-1; D may be TRBD1 (5 bases). The sequence was obtained from a human donor in good health (CMV status not recorded). Some clones in this sample may be carry-over from other donors' samples. The specimen was PBMCs. CDR3 nucleotide sequence: TGCGCCAGCAGCCAAGTCTGGGGGGAGTACACTGAAGCTTTCTTT. Amino acid sequence: CASSQVWGEYTEAFF.